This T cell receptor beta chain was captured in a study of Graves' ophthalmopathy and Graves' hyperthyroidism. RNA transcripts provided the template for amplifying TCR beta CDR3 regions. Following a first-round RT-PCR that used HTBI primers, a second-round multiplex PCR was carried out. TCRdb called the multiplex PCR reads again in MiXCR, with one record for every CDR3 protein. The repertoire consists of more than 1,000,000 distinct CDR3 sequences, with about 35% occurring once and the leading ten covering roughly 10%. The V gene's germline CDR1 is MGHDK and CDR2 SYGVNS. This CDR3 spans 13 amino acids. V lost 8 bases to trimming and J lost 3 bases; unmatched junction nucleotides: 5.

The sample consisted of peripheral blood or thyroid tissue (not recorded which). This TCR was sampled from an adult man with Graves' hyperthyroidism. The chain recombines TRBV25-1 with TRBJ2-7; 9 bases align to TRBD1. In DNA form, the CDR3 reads TGTGCCAGCCAAGGACAGGGGCTCTACGAGCAGTACTTC. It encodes CASQGQGLYEQYF.